This entry describes one T cell receptor (beta chain). Its specific antigen is unknown. Within one base of it there is no much larger clone, and no base qualities were kept. The immunoSEQ Assay, a bias-controlled multiplex PCR, was used to amplify TCRbeta CDR3 regions from genomic DNA. Turning to the authors' computational methods: The number of nucleated cells in each sample was estimated from the amplification of reference gene primers within the assay. Sequence reads were collapsed and filtered to measure the absolute abundance of every unique TCRbeta CDR3 rearrangement. For each sample, productive Simpson clonality was calculated by taking the square root of Simpson's diversity index across productive rearrangements. Not all clones reach the TCRdb copy of this immuneACCESS table, which keeps in-frame sequences only. Checked studies attribute under half of the gap to unresolved V genes and leave the rest unexplained. That table gives V, J and clone size, and the DNA gave D and trimming. The sample data list fewer than 700,000 clones, and around nine tenths of these were observed just once. Jointly, the top ten make up less than 9.5% of the sample.

This record comes from a study of blood T cell repertoires in COVID-19 (dated by TCRdb to 2020 to 2022). With regard to the full study: Collaborator samples came from the United States, Italy and Spain and covered acute and convalescent phases of COVID-19. The prospective study material was composed of cDNA or gDNA derived from T cells, B-cell-depleted T cells, or PBMCs. A de-identified subject ID, COVID-19 status, age in years and sex were almost always included in the sample metadata. Samples were obtained from the ongoing ImmuneRACE study (first 160 participants) and from over 1,000 subjects provided by 6 global collaborators. The repertoires were released in a freely available public database intended as a resource for research on the immune response to SARS-CoV-2. Where HLA class I and class II types were available, the types were taken from metadata supplied by the sample provider, not from assay-based typing. Subjects who had been exposed to COVID-19, were actively infected with it, or had recovered from it provided the deeply sampled blood TCRbeta repertoires that made up the dataset. Overall study results and their limits: How much clinical and demographic metadata was included differed by source and by participant, and the metadata was provided uncurated.

Germline trimming: 3 bases from V, 6 bases from J; junction bases outside gene matches: 7. CDR1 is given as MGHDK and CDR2 as SYGVNS, both from the germline V gene. The CDR3 has 15 amino acids, counting the end cysteine and phenylalanine. Only the CDR3 DNA is retained, 45 bases long and in frame from the first base. One collaborating source in Seattle enrolled patients while the patients were actively infected and followed the patients over time throughout the course of disease. Each collaborating institution followed its own protocols to collect whole blood in K2EDTA tubes. For TCRbeta analysis, collaborator samples were shipped as frozen whole blood, as isolated PBMCs, or as DNA extracted from either sample type.

The TCR was taken from a woman aged 45-65 years with COVID-19, enrolled during active disease. Sequences were obtained from peripheral blood. The sequence joins TRBV25-1 to TRBJ1-5; TRBD1 lines up with 8 middle nucleotides. CDR3 region: CASSEVQGAGQPQHF. The DNA sequence is as follows: TGTGCCAGCAGTGAGGTTCAGGGGGCGGGTCAGCCCCAGCATTTT. With all but the CDR3 taken from the reference TRBV25-1 and TRBJ1-5 genes, the full variable domain is: EADIYQTPRYLVIGTGKKITLECSQTMGHDKMYWYQQDPGMELHLIHYSYGVNSTEKGDLSSESTVSRIRTEHFPLTLESARPSHTSQYLCASSEVQGAGQPQHFGDGTRLSIL.